The 32 T cell receptor beta chains below come from one sample, sequenced in a study of T cell responses to AZD1222 COVID-19 vaccine. This table comes from immunoSEQ multiplex PCR, and its TCRdb copy is limited to in-frame clones, with some not included. The sample lists 95,000 to 150,000 clones; roughly nine tenths were seen once. Sequencing was performed on peripheral blood, taken on day 0 of AZD1222 vaccination. These TCRs come from an adult in good health.

The chain recombines TRBV7-9 with TRBJ1-5; 7 bases are shared with TRBD1. This CDR3 region has 14 residues. Germline V gene sequence: CDR1 SEHNR, CDR2 FQNEAQ (reference sequence). Trimming took 4 bases from V and 0 from J; bases not matched to a gene: 0. The CDR3 DNA follows: TGTGCCAGCAGCTCAGGGGGTAGCAATCAGCCCCAGCATTTT. Its translation is CASSSGGSNQPQHF.

The genes are TRBV4-1 and TRBJ2-5, with unresolved D. V was cut by 2 bases and J by 4 bases, with 26 bases left in between. CDR1 is MGHRA, CDR2 YSYEKL, per germline. This CDR3 is 19 amino acids long. The CDR3 DNA is TGCGCCAGCAGCCAATGGGGTGGGGTTCCCCTTCTCCCCGGAGAGACCCAGTACTTC. It codes for CASSQWGGVPLLPGETQYF.

V gene TRBV4-1 combines with J gene TRBJ1-2; 9 bases match TRBD1. V shed 1 base and J 8 bases; nucleotides not matched to a gene: 8. Germline loops: CDR1 MGHRA, CDR2 YSYEKL. The length of the CDR3 is 15 residues. The CDR3 nucleotides read TGCGCCAGCAGCCAAGGCCCGGGACAGGGAGCCGGCTACACCTTC. This sequence encodes CASSQGPGQGAGYTF.

This chain uses TRBV28 with TRBJ1-5, with 9 bases identical to TRBD1. The germline gives CDR1 MDHEN, CDR2 SYDVKM. The CDR3 consists of 16 residues. With 3 bases clipped from V and 7 bases from J, the junction kept 10 bases outside the gene matches. The CDR3 coding sequence is TGTGCCAGCAGTTTTCGGGCTAACAGGGGGCGGCAGCCCCAGCATTTT. Its protein is CASSFRANRGRQPQHF.

This chain links TRBV30 with TRBJ1-4; D not certain. Trimming removed 0 bases at V and 5 bases at J, with 13 bases between. In germline, CDR1 is GTSNPN, CDR2 SVGIG (reference sequence). The CDR3 consists of 15 residues. Here the CDR3 DNA reads TGTGCCTGGAGTGTAAGGGCGGTCCCAAATGAAAAACTGTTTTTT. Translating it yields CAWSVRAVPNEKLFF.

The chain recombines TRBV2 with TRBJ2-7; TRBD1 or TRBD2 may be the D gene (5 bases each). Germline V gene lookup returns CDR1 SNHLY and CDR2 FYNNEI. This CDR3 has 11 amino acids. The V end was cut by 4 bases, the J end by 9 bases, with 10 bases between. CDR3 amino acids: CASSGGGRQYF. The CDR3 DNA follows: TGTGCCAGCAGTGGTGGGGGTCGGCAGTACTTC.

This chain connects TRBV7-2 to TRBJ1-1; D not resolved. Trimming removed 5 bases from V and 5 bases from J, with 12 bases in between. Germline CDR1 is SGHTA and CDR2 is FQGNSA. The CDR3 is made up of 13 amino acids. The CDR3 sequence is CASSPAPGTEAFF. In DNA, the CDR3 is TGTGCCAGCAGCCCGGCCCCGGGGACTGAAGCTTTCTTT. Supplemented by reference TRBV7-2 and TRBJ1-1, the full variable domain reads GAGVSQSPSNKVTEKGKDVELRCDPISGHTALYWYRQSLGQGLEFLIYFQGNSAPDKSGLPSDRFSAERTGGSVSTLTIQRTQQEDSAVYLCASSPAPGTEAFFGQGTRLTVV.

The V call is TRBV6-5, the J call TRBJ1-5, with 7 bases fitting TRBD1. V trimming: 5 bases; J trimming: 7 bases; junction bases outside the gene matches: 11. The CDR3 has 15 residues. In germline, CDR1 is MNHEY, CDR2 SVGAGI. The CDR3 here is CASSPTGTARQPQHF. Written as DNA, the CDR3 is TGTGCCAGCAGTCCCACCGGGACAGCGAGGCAGCCCCAGCATTTT.

This rearrangement joins TRBV7-9 to TRBJ2-2; 9 bases line up with TRBD1. Germline-derived CDR1 and CDR2 are SEHNR and FQNEAQ (reference sequence). CDR3 length: 13 amino acids. In DNA, the CDR3 is TGTAGTACTGAACAGGGGGCAACCGGGGAGCTGTTTTTT. It translates to CSTEQGATGELFF.

The chain has TRBV5-6 and TRBJ1-1; TRBD1 might be the D (5 bases). This CDR3 contains 11 residues. Germline-derived CDR1 and CDR2 are SGHDT and YYEEEE. The ends were cut back, 4 bases at V and 6 bases at J, with 7 bases in the middle. The CDR3 nucleotides read TGTGCCAGCAGCAGGGGCCCTGAAGCTTTCTTT. Translated, it gives CASSRGPEAFF.

V is TRBV7-9 and J is TRBJ1-1; D might be TRBD1 (5 bases). This CDR3 is 15 amino acids long. Germline-derived CDR1 and CDR2 are SEHNR and FQNEAQ (reference sequence). Between the trimmed V and J ends, which lost 4 bases and 1 base, there was a span of 13 bases. The CDR3 coding sequence is TGTGCCAGCAGCTCCCCCGGAGGGGCGAACACTGAAGCTTTCTTT. It encodes CASSSPGGANTEAFF.

The genes are TRBV6-6 and TRBJ1-4; TRBD1 matches 11 bases. J was trimmed by 8 bases and V by 8 bases; bases with no gene match: 7. Germline V gene data show CDR1 as MNHNY and CDR2 as SVGAGI (reference sequence). This CDR3 comprises 14 residues. CDR3 sequence (DNA): TGTGCCAGCTTGCGAAGGACAGGGGGCGAAAAACTGTTTTTT. Its protein is CASLRRTGGEKLFF.

The chain carries TRBV2 and TRBJ1-4; 9 nucleotides line up with TRBD1. The CDR3 sequence is 14 residues long. Germline lookup yields CDR1 SNHLY and CDR2 FYNNEI. The ends lost 7 bases at V and 6 bases at J; junction bases unmatched: 6. CDR3 in DNA: TGTGCCAGCACGGGACAGGGAAGAGATGAAAAACTGTTTTTT. Protein product: CASTGQGRDEKLFF. Full variable domain (remainder filled in from reference TRBV2 and TRBJ1-4): EPEVTQTPSHQVTQMGQEVILRCVPISNHLYFYWYRQILGQKVEFLVSFYNNEISEKSEIFDDQFSVERPDGSNFTLKIRSTKLEDSAMYFCASTGQGRDEKLFFGSGTQLSVL.

The chain carries TRBV21-1 and TRBJ2-6. TRBV21-1 is given as a pseudogene. This CDR3 comprises 17 residues. The CDR3 region is CASSNVGSSSGANVLTF. CDR3 nucleotide sequence: TGTGCCAGCAGCAATGTGGGTTCGAGCTCTGGGGCCAACGTCCTGACTTTC.

The rearrangement links TRBV6-5 to TRBJ1-2; TRBD1 agrees at 7 bases. J gave up 5 bases and V 5 bases, and 5 bases lay outside the gene matches. The CDR3 contains 13 residues. From germline, CDR1 is MNHEY and CDR2 SVGAGI. CDR3 sequence reads: CASSRQGLYGYTF. CDR3 DNA: TGTGCCAGCAGTCGACAGGGACTTTATGGCTACACCTTC.

The V gene is TRBV5-1, the J gene TRBJ1-1, with 7 bases matching TRBD1. J lost 0 bases, V lost 7 bases, and 3 bases had no gene match. This CDR3 is built from 13 residues. Germline-derived CDR1 and CDR2 are SGHRS and YFSETQ. The CDR3 loop reads CASGGQMNTEAFF. CDR3 coding DNA: TGCGCCAGCGGGGGACAGATGAACACTGAAGCTTTCTTT.

The chain combines TRBV30 with TRBJ1-1; 8 bases align to TRBD1. The CDR3 runs to 14 residues. CDR1 GTSNPN and CDR2 SVGIG come from the germline V gene (reference sequence). After removal of 3 bases from V and 3 bases from J, the junction contained 6 bases not matched to a gene. The CDR3 DNA is TGTGCCTGGAGCCTGGGGACAGGTTACACTGAAGCTTTCTTT. This sequence encodes CAWSLGTGYTEAFF.

The chain joins TRBV10-3 to TRBJ2-7; TRBD1 or TRBD2 may be the D gene (5 bases each). Germline CDR1 is ENHRY and CDR2 is SYGVKD. This CDR3 contains 13 residues. Trimming stripped 6 bases from V and 7 bases from J, with 16 bases between. In nucleotides, the CDR3 is TGTGCCATCAGGGGGACCTCAAAGGAGGAGCAGTACTTC. Amino acid sequence: CAIRGTSKEEQYF.

This chain uses TRBV5-1 with TRBJ2-5, with TRBD2 identical over 7 bases. The CDR3 loop spans 15 amino acids. Unmatched junction bases numbered 9, after V lost 0 bases and J lost 7 bases. From germline, CDR1 is SGHRS and CDR2 YFSETQ. DNA for the CDR3: TGCGCCAGCAGCTTGGCCGCGGCTAGCGGATCGACCCAGTACTTC. It encodes CASSLAAASGSTQYF.

There are a few counts of this clone. J is TRBJ2-7 and V is TRBV10-1; 8 bases are shared with TRBD1. After removal of 6 bases from V and 0 bases from J, the junction contained 7 bases not matched to a gene. Germline V lookup: CDR1 WNHNN, CDR2 SYGVQD (reference sequence). The CDR3 length is 15 residues. DNA for the CDR3: TGCGCCAGCAGAAACAGGGACAGGAACTCCTACGAGCAGTACTTC. It encodes CASRNRDRNSYEQYF.

This chain connects TRBV6-5 to TRBJ1-6; 7 bases are a match to TRBD1. After removal of 2 bases from V and 9 bases from J, the junction contained 7 bases not matched to a gene. The CDR3 extends over 15 amino acids. The germline V gene encodes CDR1 MNHEY and CDR2 SVGAGI. For the CDR3, the DNA is TGTGCCAGCAGTTACAACGACAGGGTTGGTTCACCCCTCCACTTT. It codes for CASSYNDRVGSPLHF.

J is TRBJ1-3 and V is TRBV7-2, with a weak D call TRBD1 (5 bases). This CDR3 is 17 amino acids long. With 1 base removed from V and 4 bases from J, the gap between germline ends came to 17 bases. Germline CDR1 is SGHTA and CDR2 is FQGNSA. The CDR3 protein is CASSLGGRGSAGNTIYF. Written as DNA, the CDR3 is TGTGCCAGCAGCTTAGGGGGACGAGGTTCGGCAGGAAACACCATATATTTT. Full variable domain (remainder filled in from reference TRBV7-2 and TRBJ1-3): GAGVSQSPSNKVTEKGKDVELRCDPISGHTALYWYRQSLGQGLEFLIYFQGNSAPDKSGLPSDRFSAERTGGSVSTLTIQRTQQEDSAVYLCASSLGGRGSAGNTIYFGEGSWLTVV.

V is TRBV5-1 and J is TRBJ2-7, with a possible D match to TRBD2 (8 bases). The germline V gene has CDR1 SGHRS and CDR2 YFSETQ. V dropped 1 base and J dropped 3 bases, with 20 bases sitting between them. There are 17 residues in the CDR3. The CDR3 nucleotides read TGCGCCAGCAGCTTGCCCGGGGGGGGACAGTGGGACTACGAGCAGTACTTC. It translates to CASSLPGGGQWDYEQYF.

The chain carries TRBV5-4 and TRBJ2-3; 8 nucleotides line up with TRBD2. Unmatched junction bases numbered 6, after V lost 0 bases and J lost 0 bases. The germline CDR1 and CDR2 sequences are SGHNT and YYREEE (reference sequence). The CDR3 length is 17 residues. CDR3 loop: CASSLVGGASSTDTQYF. CDR3 nucleotide sequence: TGTGCCAGCAGCTTGGTCGGGGGGGCATCTAGCACAGATACGCAGTATTTT.

The J gene is TRBJ2-7, the V gene TRBV6-5, with D possibly being TRBD2 (5 bases). The CDR3 contains 15 residues. The germline V gene has CDR1 MNHEY and CDR2 SVGAGI. V lost 6 bases and J 0 bases, leaving 15 bases between the germline ends. CDR3 DNA sequence: TGTGCCAGCAGCCTACACCCCGGGAACTCCTACGAGCAGTACTTC. It codes for CASSLHPGNSYEQYF.

V gene TRBV19 combines with J gene TRBJ1-6; 7 positions match TRBD1. CDR3 size: 14 residues. V shed 5 bases and J 5 bases; nucleotides not matched to a gene: 3. Per the germline V gene, CDR1 is LNHDA and CDR2 is SQIVND (reference sequence). CDR3 DNA sequence: TGTGCCAGTAGTTCCGGGACAGATAATTCACCCCTCCACTTT. Amino acids: CASSSGTDNSPLHF.

The chain couples TRBV5-1 to TRBJ2-1; 7 bases are shared with TRBD2. V was pared by 0 bases and J by 8 bases, with 11 bases of the junction left unmatched. The length of the CDR3 is 16 residues. Germline CDR1 SGHRS, CDR2 YFSETQ. The CDR3 DNA follows: TGCGCCAGCAGCTTGGGAAACGGGAGGTCGTCGGATGAGCAGTTCTTC. It encodes CASSLGNGRSSDEQFF.

The chain recombines TRBV5-4 with TRBJ2-5; 7 bases are shared with TRBD1. The CDR3 contains 14 residues. Trimming cost V 10 bases and J 3 bases; bases outside gene matches: 12. Germline V lookup: CDR1 SGHNT, CDR2 YYREEE (reference sequence). CDR3 sequence (DNA): TGTGCCTTAGGGGGCCCAACTCGTAAAGAGACCCAGTACTTC. It encodes CALGGPTRKETQYF.

The chain couples TRBV2 to TRBJ2-3; D is ambiguous. Deletions cut 6 bases from V and 3 bases from J, with 10 bases between. Germline-derived CDR1 and CDR2 are SNHLY and FYNNEI. The CDR3 extends over 13 amino acids. The chain's CDR3 is CASRARRTDTQYF. DNA for the CDR3: TGTGCCAGCAGGGCTAGAAGGACAGATACGCAGTATTTT. Full variable domain (rest looked up from reference TRBV2 and TRBJ2-3): EPEVTQTPSHQVTQMGQEVILRCVPISNHLYFYWYRQILGQKVEFLVSFYNNEISEKSEIFDDQFSVERPDGSNFTLKIRSTKLEDSAMYFCASRARRTDTQYFGPGTRLTVL.

This chain connects TRBV27 to TRBJ2-3; 14 bases are a match to TRBD2. Germline values: CDR1 MNHEY, CDR2 SMNVEV (reference sequence). V lost 6 bases, J lost 7 bases, and 9 bases stayed unmatched. The CDR3 sequence is 16 residues long. CDR3 amino acids: CASRPGLAGVWHTQYF. The CDR3 bases are TGTGCCAGCAGGCCGGGACTAGCGGGAGTATGGCATACGCAGTATTTT.

This CDR3 reads CASSFTRGRDGFPRYTF. The CDR3 DNA is TGTGCCAGCAGCTTTACGAGGGGGCGCGATGGGTTCCCGCGCTACACCTTC. V gene TRBV7-8 combines with J gene TRBJ1-2; 7 bases match TRBD1. This CDR3 has 17 amino acids. Losses at the gene ends were 3 bases for V and 9 bases for J; bases not matched to a gene: 19. The germline V gene has CDR1 SGHVS and CDR2 FQNEAQ.

The rearrangement links TRBV3-1 (or the pseudogene TRBV3-2) to TRBJ1-6, with D possibly TRBD1 on 6 matching bases. With 2 bases removed from V and 14 bases from J, the gap between germline ends came to 13 bases. Per germline, CDR1 LGHDT and CDR2 YNNKEL (reference sequence). The CDR3 spans 13 residues. The DNA of the CDR3 is TGTGCCAGCAGCCAAATAGGGGGGGATGCCCTCCACTTT. Translating gives CASSQIGGDALHF.